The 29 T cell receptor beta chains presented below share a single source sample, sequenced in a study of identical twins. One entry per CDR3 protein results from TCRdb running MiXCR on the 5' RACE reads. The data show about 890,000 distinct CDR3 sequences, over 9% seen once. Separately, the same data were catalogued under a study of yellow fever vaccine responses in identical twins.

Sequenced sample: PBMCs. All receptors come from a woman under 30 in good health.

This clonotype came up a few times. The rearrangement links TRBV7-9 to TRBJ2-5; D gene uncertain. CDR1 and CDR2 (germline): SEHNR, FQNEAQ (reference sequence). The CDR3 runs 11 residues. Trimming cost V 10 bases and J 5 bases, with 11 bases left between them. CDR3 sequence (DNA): TGTGCCACCACTGGCACGGAGACCCAGTACTTC. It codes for CATTGTETQYF.

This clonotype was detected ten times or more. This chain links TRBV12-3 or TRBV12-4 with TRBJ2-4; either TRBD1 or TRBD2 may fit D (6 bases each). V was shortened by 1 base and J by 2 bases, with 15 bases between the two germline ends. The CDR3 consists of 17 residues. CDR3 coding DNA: TGTGCCAGCAGTTTAGTTGGGGGGCCTACAACCAAAAACATTCAGTACTTC. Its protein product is CASSLVGGPTTKNIQYF.

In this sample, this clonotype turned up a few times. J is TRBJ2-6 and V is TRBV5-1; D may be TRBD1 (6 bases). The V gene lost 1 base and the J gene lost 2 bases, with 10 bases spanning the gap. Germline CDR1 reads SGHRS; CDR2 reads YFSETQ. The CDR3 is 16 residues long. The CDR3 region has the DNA TGCGCCAGCAGCTTGCCCTCAGGGGCTGGGGCCAACGTCCTGACTTTC. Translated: CASSLPSGAGANVLTF.

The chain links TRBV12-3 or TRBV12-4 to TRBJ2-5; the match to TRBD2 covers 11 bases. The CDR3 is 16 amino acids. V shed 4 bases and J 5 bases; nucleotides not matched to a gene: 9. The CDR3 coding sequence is TGTGCCAGCAGTTCCGGGACTAGCGGCCCCAGGGAGACCCAGTACTTC. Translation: CASSSGTSGPRETQYF.

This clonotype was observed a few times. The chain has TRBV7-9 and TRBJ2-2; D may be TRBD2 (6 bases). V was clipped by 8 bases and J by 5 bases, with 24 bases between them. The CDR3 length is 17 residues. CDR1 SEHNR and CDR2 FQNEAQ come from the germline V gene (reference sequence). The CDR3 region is CASVEGRRTGATGELFF. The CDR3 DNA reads TGTGCCAGCGTGGAGGGACGGCGCACCGGGGCGACCGGGGAGCTGTTTTTT.

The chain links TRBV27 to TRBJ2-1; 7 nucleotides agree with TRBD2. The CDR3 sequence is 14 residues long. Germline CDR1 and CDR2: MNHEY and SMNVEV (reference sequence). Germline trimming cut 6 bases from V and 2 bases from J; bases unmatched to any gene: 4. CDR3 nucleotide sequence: TGTGCCAGCAGGGGAGGGGAACCCTACAATGAGCAGTTCTTC. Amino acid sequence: CASRGGEPYNEQFF.

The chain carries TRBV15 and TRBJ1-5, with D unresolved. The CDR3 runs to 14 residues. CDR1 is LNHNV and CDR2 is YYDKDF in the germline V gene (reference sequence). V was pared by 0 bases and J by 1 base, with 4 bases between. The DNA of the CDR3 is TGTGCCACCAGCAGAGATAACAGCAATCAGCCCCAGCATTTT. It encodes CATSRDNSNQPQHF.

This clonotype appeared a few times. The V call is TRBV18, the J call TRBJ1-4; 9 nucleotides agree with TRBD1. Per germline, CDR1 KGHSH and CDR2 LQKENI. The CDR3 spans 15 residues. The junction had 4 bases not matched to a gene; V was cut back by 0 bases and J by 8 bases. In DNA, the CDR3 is TGTGCCAGCTCACCACCGGGACAGGGCTGGGAAAAACTGTTTTTT. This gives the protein CASSPPGQGWEKLFF.

The CDR3 protein is CASSFKVEPIYGYTF. Written as DNA, the CDR3 is TGTGCCAGCAGTTTCAAGGTCGAACCCATCTATGGCTACACCTTC. The chain employs TRBV12-3 or TRBV12-4 and TRBJ1-2; D call uncertain. The CDR3 totals 15 residues. V was trimmed by 3 bases and J by 4 bases, leaving 15 bases between them.

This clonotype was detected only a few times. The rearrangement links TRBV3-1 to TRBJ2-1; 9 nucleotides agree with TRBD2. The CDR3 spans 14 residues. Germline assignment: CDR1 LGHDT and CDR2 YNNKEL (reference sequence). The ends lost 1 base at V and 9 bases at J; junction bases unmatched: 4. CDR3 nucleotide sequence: TGTGCCAGCAGCCAAGGCGGGAGGGCCGGTGAGCAGTTCTTC. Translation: CASSQGGRAGEQFF.

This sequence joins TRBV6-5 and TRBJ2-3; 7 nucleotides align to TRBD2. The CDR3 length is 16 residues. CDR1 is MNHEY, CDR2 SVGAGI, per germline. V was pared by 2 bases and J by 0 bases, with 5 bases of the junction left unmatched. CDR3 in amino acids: CASSYGGTTSTDTQYF. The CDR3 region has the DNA TGTGCCAGCAGTTACGGGGGGACTACTAGCACAGATACGCAGTATTTT.

CDR3 residues: CRPGQNTDTQYF. DNA for the CDR3: TGCAGACCAGGACAGAACACAGATACGCAGTATTTT. This chain joins TRBV20-1 and TRBJ2-3; D is possibly TRBD1 (6 bases). The CDR3 contains 12 residues. Germline V gene data show CDR1 as DFQATT and CDR2 as SNEGSKA (reference sequence).

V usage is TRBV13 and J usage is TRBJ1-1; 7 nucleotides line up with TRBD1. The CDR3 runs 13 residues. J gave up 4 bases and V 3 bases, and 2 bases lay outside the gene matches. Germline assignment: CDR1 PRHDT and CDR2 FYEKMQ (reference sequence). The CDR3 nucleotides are TGTGCCAGCAGCTTCCACAGGGGCACTGAAGCTTTCTTT. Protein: CASSFHRGTEAFF.

CDR3 protein: CASSFTSPGELFF. The CDR3, as DNA: TGTGCCAGCAGCTTTACTAGTCCCGGGGAGCTGTTTTTT. The chain combines TRBV7-6 with TRBJ2-2; TRBD2 might be the D (5 bases). Germline CDR1 and CDR2: SGHVS and FNYEAQ. Trimming pared 3 bases from V and 6 bases from J, leaving 8 bases between. This CDR3 region has 13 residues.

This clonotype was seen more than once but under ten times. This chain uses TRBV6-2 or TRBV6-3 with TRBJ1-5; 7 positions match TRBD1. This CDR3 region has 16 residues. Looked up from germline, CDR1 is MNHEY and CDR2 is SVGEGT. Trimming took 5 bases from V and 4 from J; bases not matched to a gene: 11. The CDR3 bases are TGTGCCAGCAGTGCCTTGGGACAGTTGGGTAATCAGCCCCAGCATTTT. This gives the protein CASSALGQLGNQPQHF.

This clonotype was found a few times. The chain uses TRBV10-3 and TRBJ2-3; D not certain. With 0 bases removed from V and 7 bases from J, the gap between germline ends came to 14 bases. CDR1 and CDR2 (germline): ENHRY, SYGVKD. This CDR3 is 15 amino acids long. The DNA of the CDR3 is TGTGCCATCAGTGAGTCGAGTACGTTAAGTTATACGCAGTATTTT. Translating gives CAISESSTLSYTQYF.

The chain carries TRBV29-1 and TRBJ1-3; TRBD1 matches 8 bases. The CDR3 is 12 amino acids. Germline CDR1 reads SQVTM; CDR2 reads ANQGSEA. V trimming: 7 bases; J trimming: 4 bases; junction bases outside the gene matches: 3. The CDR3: CSADRGGNTIYF. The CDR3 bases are TGCAGCGCCGACAGGGGCGGAAACACCATATATTTT.

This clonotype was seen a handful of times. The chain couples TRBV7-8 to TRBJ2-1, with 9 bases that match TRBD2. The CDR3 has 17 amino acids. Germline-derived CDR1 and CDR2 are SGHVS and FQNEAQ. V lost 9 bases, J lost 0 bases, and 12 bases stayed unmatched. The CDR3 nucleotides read TGTGCCAGTTTCAGGACTAGCGTATTGTCCTCCTACAATGAGCAGTTCTTC. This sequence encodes CASFRTSVLSSYNEQFF. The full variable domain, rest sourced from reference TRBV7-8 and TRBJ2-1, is GAGVSQSPRYKVAKRGQDVALRCDPISGHVSLFWYQQALGQGPEFLTYFQNEAQLDKSGLPSDRFFAERPEGSVSTLKIQRTQQEDSAVYLCASFRTSVLSSYNEQFFGPGTRLTVL.

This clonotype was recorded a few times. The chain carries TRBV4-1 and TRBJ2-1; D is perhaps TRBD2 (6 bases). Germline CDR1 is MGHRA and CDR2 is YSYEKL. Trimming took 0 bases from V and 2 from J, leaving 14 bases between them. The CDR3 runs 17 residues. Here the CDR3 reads CASSQDGTQGPYNEQFF. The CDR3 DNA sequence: TGCGCCAGCAGCCAAGATGGGACTCAAGGGCCCTACAATGAGCAGTTCTTC.

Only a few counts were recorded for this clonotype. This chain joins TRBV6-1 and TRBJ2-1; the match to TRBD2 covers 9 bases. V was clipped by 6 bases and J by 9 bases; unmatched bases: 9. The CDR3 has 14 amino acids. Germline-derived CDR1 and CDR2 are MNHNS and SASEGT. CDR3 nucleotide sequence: TGTGCCAGCAGGTGGGCGGGGGGGCCCGGTGAGCAGTTCTTC. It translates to CASRWAGGPGEQFF.

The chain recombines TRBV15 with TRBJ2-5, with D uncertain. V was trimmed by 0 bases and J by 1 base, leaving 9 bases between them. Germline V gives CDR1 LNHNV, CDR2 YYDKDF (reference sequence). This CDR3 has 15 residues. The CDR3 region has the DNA TGTGCCACCAGCAGAGATCAAGGGTCCCAAGAGACCCAGTACTTC. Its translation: CATSRDQGSQETQYF.

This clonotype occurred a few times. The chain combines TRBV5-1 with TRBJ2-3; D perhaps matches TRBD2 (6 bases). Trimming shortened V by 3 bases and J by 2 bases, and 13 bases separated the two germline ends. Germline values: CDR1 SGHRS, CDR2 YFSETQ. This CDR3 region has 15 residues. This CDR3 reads CASSSASVLTDTQYF. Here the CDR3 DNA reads TGCGCCAGCAGCTCCGCTAGCGTCCTCACAGATACGCAGTATTTT.

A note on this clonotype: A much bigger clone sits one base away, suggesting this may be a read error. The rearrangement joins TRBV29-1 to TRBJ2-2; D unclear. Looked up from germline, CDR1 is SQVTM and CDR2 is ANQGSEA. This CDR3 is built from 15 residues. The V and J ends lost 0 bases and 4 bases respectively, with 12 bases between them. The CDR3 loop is CSVEDRDWRTGELFF. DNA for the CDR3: TGCAGCGTTGAAGATCGCGACTGGCGCACCGGGGAGCTGTTTTTT.

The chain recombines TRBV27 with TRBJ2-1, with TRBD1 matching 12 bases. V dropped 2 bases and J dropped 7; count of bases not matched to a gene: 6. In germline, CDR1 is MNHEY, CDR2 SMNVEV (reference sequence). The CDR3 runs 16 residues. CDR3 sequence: CASSLLGQGAWNEQFF. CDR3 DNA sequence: TGTGCCAGCAGTTTACTGGGACAGGGGGCTTGGAATGAGCAGTTCTTC.

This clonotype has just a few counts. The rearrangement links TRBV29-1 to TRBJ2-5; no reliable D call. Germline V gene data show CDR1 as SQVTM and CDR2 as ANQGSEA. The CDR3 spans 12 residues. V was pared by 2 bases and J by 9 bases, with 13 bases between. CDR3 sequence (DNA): TGCAGCGTTGAAAAGCTAGGGTGGGCCCAGTACTTC. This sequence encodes CSVEKLGWAQYF.

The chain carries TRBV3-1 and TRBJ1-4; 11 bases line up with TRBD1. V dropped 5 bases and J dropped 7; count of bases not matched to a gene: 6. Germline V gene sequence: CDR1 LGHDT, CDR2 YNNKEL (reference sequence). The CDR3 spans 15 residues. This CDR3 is CASSFGTGGIEKLFF. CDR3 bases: TGTGCCAGCAGCTTCGGGACAGGGGGGATTGAAAAACTGTTTTTT. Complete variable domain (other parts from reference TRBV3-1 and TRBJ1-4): DTAVSQTPKYLVTQMGNDKSIKCEQNLGHDTMYWYKQDSKKFLKIMFSYNNKELIINETVPNRFSPKSPDKAHLNLHINSLELGDSAVYFCASSFGTGGIEKLFFGSGTQLSVL.

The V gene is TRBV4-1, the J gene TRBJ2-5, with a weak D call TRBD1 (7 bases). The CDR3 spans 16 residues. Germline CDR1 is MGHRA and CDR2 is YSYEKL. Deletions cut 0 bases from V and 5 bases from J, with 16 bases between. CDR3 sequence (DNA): TGCGCCAGCAGCCAAGATGGAGGGGGCGGTGGCGAGACCCAGTACTTC. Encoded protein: CASSQDGGGGGETQYF.

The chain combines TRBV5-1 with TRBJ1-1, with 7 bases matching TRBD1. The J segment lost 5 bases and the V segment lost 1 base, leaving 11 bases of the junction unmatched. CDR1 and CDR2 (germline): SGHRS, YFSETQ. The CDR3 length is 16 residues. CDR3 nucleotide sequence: TGCGCCAGCAGCTTGATCCTGTCCGCCAGGGGGACTGAAGCTTTCTTT. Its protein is CASSLILSARGTEAFF.

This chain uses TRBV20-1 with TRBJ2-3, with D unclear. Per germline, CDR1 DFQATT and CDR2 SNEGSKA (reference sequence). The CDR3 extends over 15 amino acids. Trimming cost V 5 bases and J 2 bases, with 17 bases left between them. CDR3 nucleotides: TGCAGTGCTGCCCCCCACGCTCCACTCACAGATACGCAGTATTTT. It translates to CSAAPHAPLTDTQYF.